This entry lists 23 T cell receptor beta chains sequenced from one sample in a study of blood T cells in healthy people across ages. A second roughly 6 to 11 cycle PCR used barcoded and J-beta primers. One entry per CDR3 protein results from TCRdb running MiXCR on the 5' RACE reads. The table shows approximately 350,000 distinct CDR3 sequences, with about 49% occurring only once. Sequencing input: blood. These receptors all come from a man aged 60 to 75 in good health.

This clonotype occurred many times. The CDR3 bases are TGTGCCAGCTCACCTGGCGAGGGGTTCTATGGCTACACCTTC. It yields the protein CASSPGEGFYGYTF. This chain connects TRBV18 to TRBJ1-2; weak D call: TRBD1 (5 bases). Per germline, CDR1 KGHSH and CDR2 LQKENI. The CDR3 is 14 amino acids. The V end lost 3 bases, the J end lost 4 bases, and 12 bases lay between the germline ends.

There are a few counts of this clonotype. This chain uses TRBV20-1 with TRBJ1-2; D perhaps matches TRBD1 (6 bases). The germline gives CDR1 DFQATT, CDR2 SNEGSKA (reference sequence). The CDR3 spans 15 residues. Trimming shortened V by 2 bases and J by 6 bases, and 19 bases separated the two germline ends. CDR3 in amino acids: CSARYTGQPHDGYTF. For the CDR3, the DNA is TGCAGTGCTAGATATACCGGACAGCCTCATGATGGCTACACCTTC.

The V call is TRBV12-3 or TRBV12-4, the J call TRBJ1-2, with D perhaps matching TRBD1 (5 bases). The CDR3 totals 15 residues. Trimming pared 6 bases from V and 4 bases from J, leaving 18 bases between. The CDR3 region has the DNA TGTGCCAGCAGCCGGAGTAAAGACAGCAGCTATGGCTACACCTTC. This sequence encodes CASSRSKDSSYGYTF.

With respect to this clonotype: Its ends do not fully match the called genes, so a read error is possible. This sequence joins TRBV6-4 and TRBJ1-1; D gene ambiguous. Per the germline V gene, CDR1 is MRHNA and CDR2 is SNTAGT. The CDR3 runs to 16 residues. This CDR3 is CASSEVTVPPNTEAFF. The CDR3 DNA reads TGTGCTAGCAGTGAGGTAACTGTTCCCCCGAACACTGAAGCTTTCTTT.

This sequence joins TRBV12-3 or TRBV12-4 and TRBJ1-6; D not resolved. V shed 6 bases and J shed 4 bases, with 13 bases lying between them. CDR3 length: 15 amino acids. Here the CDR3 DNA reads TGTGCCAGCAGGGGATACGGCCCTTATAATTCACCCCTCCACTTT. Its protein is CASRGYGPYNSPLHF.

This chain uses TRBV5-1 with TRBJ2-5; possibly TRBD1 or TRBD2 for D (5 bases each). The length of the CDR3 is 14 residues. The V end was cut by 4 bases, the J end by 0 bases, with 10 bases between. The V gene's germline CDR1 is SGHRS and CDR2 YFSETQ. The CDR3 is CASSGGRNQETQYF. The CDR3 nucleotides read TGCGCCAGCAGCGGGGGACGGAACCAAGAGACCCAGTACTTC.

This clonotype has only a few counts. The genes are TRBV5-1 and TRBJ2-1; 7 bases map to TRBD1. CDR1 is SGHRS, CDR2 YFSETQ, per germline. V shed 4 bases and J 3 bases; nucleotides not matched to a gene: 7. The CDR3 spans 15 residues. The CDR3, as DNA: TGCGCCAGCAGCCAATTGACAGGGCGCTACAATGAGCAGTTCTTC. It encodes CASSQLTGRYNEQFF.

The chain carries TRBV7-2 and TRBJ2-7, with D unresolved. V dropped 1 base and J dropped 2 bases, with 9 bases sitting between them. Germline V gene data show CDR1 as SGHTA and CDR2 as FQGNSA. The CDR3 has 14 amino acids. The CDR3 DNA is TGTGCCAGCAGCTTAGGACGGCAGGCCTACGAGCAGTACTTC. It codes for CASSLGRQAYEQYF.

This rearrangement joins TRBV29-1 to TRBJ1-6; D is possibly TRBD1 (6 bases). The CDR3 is 12 residues long. The V gene's germline CDR1 is SQVTM and CDR2 ANQGSEA. The V gene lost 7 bases and the J gene lost 7 bases, with 11 bases spanning the gap. The CDR3 DNA reads TGCAGCGCACGGGACACAAATTCACCCCTCCACTTT. Amino acids: CSARDTNSPLHF.

This chain links TRBV11-1 with TRBJ2-7; no definite D call. Trimming shortened V by 1 base and J by 1 base, and 8 bases separated the two germline ends. CDR3 length: 14 amino acids. Germline lookup yields CDR1 SGHAT and CDR2 FQDESV (reference sequence). The CDR3 here is CASSLVVQSYEQYF. In nucleotides, the CDR3 is TGTGCCAGCAGCTTAGTCGTACAGTCCTACGAGCAGTACTTC.

This chain joins TRBV5-1 and TRBJ2-6, with D unresolved. The CDR3 consists of 16 residues. Germline assignment: CDR1 SGHRS and CDR2 YFSETQ. V was trimmed by 4 bases and J by 0 bases, leaving 11 bases between them. This chain's CDR3 is CASSPWGNSGANVLTF. CDR3 DNA: TGCGCCAGCAGCCCGTGGGGAAACTCTGGGGCCAACGTCCTGACTTTC.

Only one count was recorded for this clonotype. V is TRBV20-1 and J is TRBJ2-1; 8 bases map to TRBD2. The length of the CDR3 is 14 residues. The germline gives CDR1 DFQATT, CDR2 SNEGSKA (reference sequence). The trim removed 5 bases at V and 9 bases at J, leaving 12 bases unmatched. The CDR3 region has the DNA TGCAGTGCTGCACCGGGACTAGTTGGCGGTGAGCAGTTCTTC. It specifies CSAAPGLVGGEQFF.

The chain recombines TRBV13 with TRBJ1-2, with 7 positions matching TRBD1. V lost 3 bases, J lost 2 bases, and 9 bases stayed unmatched. This CDR3 has 16 amino acids. Germline CDR1 reads PRHDT; CDR2 reads FYEKMQ (reference sequence). This chain's CDR3 is CASSFGTASINYGYTF. CDR3 sequence (DNA): TGTGCCAGCAGCTTCGGGACAGCAAGTATAAACTATGGCTACACCTTC.

The rearrangement joins TRBV20-1 to TRBJ2-7; D might be TRBD1 (7 bases). The germline gives CDR1 DFQATT, CDR2 SNEGSKA (reference sequence). V was clipped by 3 bases and J by 2 bases, with 11 bases between them. There are 13 residues in the CDR3. The CDR3 DNA reads as TGCAGTGCTAGGGGGGGACAGACCTACGAGCAGTACTTC. Its protein is CSARGGQTYEQYF.

A note on this clonotype: This may be a read error, as it is one base from a much larger clone. The rearrangement uses TRBV29-1 and TRBJ2-1, with D hard to call. Near its end, the DNA agrees better with TRBJ2-7, so the J call may be wrong. CDR3 length: 13 residues. The V gene's germline CDR1 is SQVTM and CDR2 ANQGSEA. The DNA for the CDR3 is TGCAGCGTTGGCCCAGGCTCCTACAATGAGCAGTACTTC. This gives the protein CSVGPGSYNEQYF.

The chain employs TRBV20-1 and TRBJ2-1; D is unresolved. Germline CDR1 is DFQATT and CDR2 is SNEGSKA (reference sequence). Trimming pared 0 bases from V and 6 bases from J, leaving 3 bases between. The CDR3 contains 11 residues. The CDR3 region has the DNA TGCAGTGCTAGAGAATCCAATGAGCAGTTCTTC. Protein: CSARESNEQFF.

This clonotype was picked up a small number of times. The chain employs TRBV4-3 and TRBJ2-7; tentative D call: TRBD1 (6 bases). Trimming took off 0 bases at V and 1 base at J, with 16 bases between the two ends. The CDR3 consists of 17 residues. Germline CDR1 reads LGHNA; CDR2 reads YSLEER. DNA for the CDR3: TGCGCCAGCAGCCAAGACTTTCCGGGGACACTGTCCTACGAGCAGTACTTC. This encodes CASSQDFPGTLSYEQYF.

The chain couples TRBV7-9 to TRBJ2-5; D not certain. Per the germline V gene, CDR1 is SEHNR and CDR2 is FQNEAQ (reference sequence). The CDR3 totals 15 residues. V lost 2 bases to trimming and J lost 5 bases, with 15 bases between them. The CDR3 DNA is TGTGCCAGCAGCTTATGGCTAAATCTGGGTGAGACCCAGTACTTC. It yields the protein CASSLWLNLGETQYF.

The chain links TRBV29-1 to TRBJ2-5, with a tentative D call TRBD2 (5 bases). CDR3 length: 13 residues. Germline V gene data show CDR1 as SQVTM and CDR2 as ANQGSEA. The V and J ends lost 6 bases and 5 bases respectively, with 16 bases between them. CDR3 in amino acids: CSVAGLTVETQYF. The CDR3, as DNA: TGCAGCGTCGCGGGCCTTACCGTGGAGACCCAGTACTTC.

V is TRBV20-1 and J is TRBJ2-6; no definite D call. The germline CDR1 and CDR2 sequences are DFQATT and SNEGSKA (reference sequence). V dropped 3 bases and J dropped 0 bases, with 15 bases sitting between them. The CDR3 runs 17 residues. CDR3 DNA: TGCAGTGCTAGGTTTTACGGCAGAAGCTCTGGGGCCAACGTCCTGACTTTC. Translated, it gives CSARFYGRSSGANVLTF.

This sequence joins TRBV5-1 and TRBJ2-7; 8 bases line up with TRBD1. V trimming: 2 bases; J trimming: 3 bases; junction bases outside the gene matches: 4. Germline V gives CDR1 SGHRS, CDR2 YFSETQ. The CDR3 sequence is 14 residues long. Here the CDR3 reads CASSFGTGSYEQYF. The CDR3 coding sequence is TGCGCCAGCAGCTTCGGGACAGGTAGCTACGAGCAGTACTTC.

This clonotype was seen at least ten times. The chain recombines TRBV5-6 with TRBJ1-1; 8 nucleotides match TRBD1. Germline lookup yields CDR1 SGHDT and CDR2 YYEEEE. The CDR3 has 15 residues. The junction had 3 bases not matched to a gene; V was cut back by 1 base and J by 1 base. The CDR3 protein is CASSLMGTGNTEAFF. The DNA of the CDR3 is TGTGCCAGCAGCTTGATGGGGACAGGGAACACTGAAGCTTTCTTT.

This chain connects TRBV12-3 or TRBV12-4 to TRBJ1-4; 7 bases are a match to TRBD1. The CDR3 covers 14 residues. The J segment lost 7 bases and the V segment lost 0 bases, leaving 2 bases of the junction unmatched. CDR3 DNA: TGTGCCAGCAGTTTAGCAGGGGGCGGTGAAAAACTGTTTTTT. It specifies CASSLAGGGEKLFF.